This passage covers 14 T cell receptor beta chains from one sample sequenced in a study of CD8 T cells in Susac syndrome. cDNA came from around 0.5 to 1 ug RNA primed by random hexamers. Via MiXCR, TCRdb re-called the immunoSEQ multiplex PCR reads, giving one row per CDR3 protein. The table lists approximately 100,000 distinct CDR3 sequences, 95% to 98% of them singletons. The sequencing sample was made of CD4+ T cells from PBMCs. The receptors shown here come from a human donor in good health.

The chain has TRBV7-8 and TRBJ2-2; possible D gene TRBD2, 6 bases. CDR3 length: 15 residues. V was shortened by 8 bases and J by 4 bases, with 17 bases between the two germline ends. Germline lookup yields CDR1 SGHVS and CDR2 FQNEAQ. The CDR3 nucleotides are TGTGCCAGCTCCCAGGCAGGAGGGGCCACCGGGGAGCTGTTTTTT. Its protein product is CASSQAGGATGELFF.

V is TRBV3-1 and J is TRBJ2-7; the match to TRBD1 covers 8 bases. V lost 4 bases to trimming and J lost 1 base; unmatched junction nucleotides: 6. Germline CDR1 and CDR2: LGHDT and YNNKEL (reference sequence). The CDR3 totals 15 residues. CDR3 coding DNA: TGTGCCAGCAGCCTGTGGGACAGGCGTTCCTACGAGCAGTACTTC. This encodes CASSLWDRRSYEQYF.

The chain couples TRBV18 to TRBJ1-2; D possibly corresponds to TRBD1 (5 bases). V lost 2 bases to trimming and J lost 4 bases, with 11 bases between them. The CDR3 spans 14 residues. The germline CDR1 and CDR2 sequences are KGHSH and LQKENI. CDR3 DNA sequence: TGTGCCAGCTCACCAGAAGGGGATGCCTATGGCTACACCTTC. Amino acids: CASSPEGDAYGYTF.

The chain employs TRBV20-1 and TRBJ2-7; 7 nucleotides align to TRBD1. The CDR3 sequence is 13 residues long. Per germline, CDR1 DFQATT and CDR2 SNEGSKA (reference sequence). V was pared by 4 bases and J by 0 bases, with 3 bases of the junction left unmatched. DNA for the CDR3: TGCAGTGCTACGGGACAGACCTCCTACGAGCAGTACTTC. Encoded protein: CSATGQTSYEQYF.

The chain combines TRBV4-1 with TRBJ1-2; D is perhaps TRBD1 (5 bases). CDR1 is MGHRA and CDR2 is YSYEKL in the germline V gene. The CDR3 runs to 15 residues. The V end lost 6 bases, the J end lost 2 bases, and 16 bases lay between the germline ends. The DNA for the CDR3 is TGCGCCAGCAGTTCAGGGCAGACGATAAACTATGGCTACACCTTC. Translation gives CASSSGQTINYGYTF.

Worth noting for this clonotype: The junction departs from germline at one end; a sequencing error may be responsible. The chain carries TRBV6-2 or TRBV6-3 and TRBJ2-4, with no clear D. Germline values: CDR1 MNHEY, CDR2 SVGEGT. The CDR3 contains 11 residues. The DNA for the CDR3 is TGTGCCAACAGTTATGCCAACATTCAGTACTTC. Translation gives CANSYANIQYF.

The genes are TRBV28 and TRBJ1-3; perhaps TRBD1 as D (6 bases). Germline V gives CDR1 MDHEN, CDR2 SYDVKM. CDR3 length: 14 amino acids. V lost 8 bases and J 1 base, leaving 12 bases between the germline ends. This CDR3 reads CASSKGGSGNTIYF. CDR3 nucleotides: TGTGCCAGCTCAAAGGGGGGTTCTGGAAACACCATATATTTT.

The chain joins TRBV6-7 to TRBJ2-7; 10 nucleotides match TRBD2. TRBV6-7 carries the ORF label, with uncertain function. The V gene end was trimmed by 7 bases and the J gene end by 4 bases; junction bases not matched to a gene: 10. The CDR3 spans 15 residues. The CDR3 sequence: CASMILGLASYEQYF. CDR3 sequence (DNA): TGTGCCAGCATGATTTTGGGACTAGCGTCTTACGAGCAGTACTTC.

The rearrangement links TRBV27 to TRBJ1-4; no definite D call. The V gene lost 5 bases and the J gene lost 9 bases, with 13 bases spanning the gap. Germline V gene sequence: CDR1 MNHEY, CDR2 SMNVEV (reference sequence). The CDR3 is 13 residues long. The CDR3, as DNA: TGTGCCAGCAGTAGGAGGGAGGGCCAAAAACTGTTTTTT. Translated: CASSRREGQKLFF.

CDR3 nucleotides: TGTGCCAGCAGCGTGACAGGAGTCACTTCTGGGGCCAACGTCCTGACTTTC. Its protein is CASSVTGVTSGANVLTF. The chain employs TRBV7-9 and TRBJ2-6, with a possible D match to TRBD1 (6 bases). Trimming shortened V by 5 bases and J by 1 base, and 15 bases separated the two germline ends. Germline lookup yields CDR1 SEHNR and CDR2 FQNEAQ (reference sequence). The CDR3 has 17 amino acids.

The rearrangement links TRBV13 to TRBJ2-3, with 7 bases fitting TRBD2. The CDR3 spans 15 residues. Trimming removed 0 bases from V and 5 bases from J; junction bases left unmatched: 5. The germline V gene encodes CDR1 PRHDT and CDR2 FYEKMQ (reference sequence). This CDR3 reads CASSLGGRALDTQYF. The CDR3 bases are TGTGCCAGCAGCTTAGGAGGGAGGGCCCTAGATACGCAGTATTTT.

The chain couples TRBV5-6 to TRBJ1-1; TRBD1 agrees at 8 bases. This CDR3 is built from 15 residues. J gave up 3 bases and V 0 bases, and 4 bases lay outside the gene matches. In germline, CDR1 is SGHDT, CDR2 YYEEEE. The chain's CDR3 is CASSLGTGWDTEAFF. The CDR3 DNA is TGTGCCAGCAGCTTGGGGACAGGGTGGGACACTGAAGCTTTCTTT.

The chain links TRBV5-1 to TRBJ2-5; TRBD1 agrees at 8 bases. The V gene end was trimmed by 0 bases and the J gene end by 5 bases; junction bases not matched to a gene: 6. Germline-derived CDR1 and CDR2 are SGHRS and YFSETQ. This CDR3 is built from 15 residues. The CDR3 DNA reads TGCGCCAGCAGCTTGGAGGCAGGGGGCGCGGAGACCCAGTACTTC. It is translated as CASSLEAGGAETQYF. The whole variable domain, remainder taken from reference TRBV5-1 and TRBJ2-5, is KAGVTQTPRYLIKTRGQQVTLSCSPISGHRSVSWYQQTPGQGLQFLFEYFSETQRNKGNFPGRFSGRQFSNSRSEMNVSTLELGDSALYLCASSLEAGGAETQYFGPGTRLLVL.

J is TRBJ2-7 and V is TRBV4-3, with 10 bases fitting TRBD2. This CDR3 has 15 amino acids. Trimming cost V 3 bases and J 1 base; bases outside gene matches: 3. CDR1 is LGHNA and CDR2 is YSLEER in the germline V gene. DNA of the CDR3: TGCGCCAGCAGCCAGGAGACTAGCGGGTCCTACGAGCAGTACTTC. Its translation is CASSQETSGSYEQYF.